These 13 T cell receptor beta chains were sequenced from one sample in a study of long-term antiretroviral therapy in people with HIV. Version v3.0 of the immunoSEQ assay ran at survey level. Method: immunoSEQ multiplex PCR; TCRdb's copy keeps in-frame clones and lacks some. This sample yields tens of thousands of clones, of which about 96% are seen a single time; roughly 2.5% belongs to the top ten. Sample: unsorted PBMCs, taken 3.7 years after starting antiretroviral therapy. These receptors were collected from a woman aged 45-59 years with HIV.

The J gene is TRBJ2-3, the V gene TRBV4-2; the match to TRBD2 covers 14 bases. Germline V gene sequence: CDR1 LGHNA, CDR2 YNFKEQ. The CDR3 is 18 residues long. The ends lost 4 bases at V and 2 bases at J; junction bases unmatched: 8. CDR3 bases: TGTGCCAGCAGCCTTGGACTAGCGGGGGGCGAAGCCACAGATACGCAGTATTTT. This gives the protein CASSLGLAGGEATDTQYF.

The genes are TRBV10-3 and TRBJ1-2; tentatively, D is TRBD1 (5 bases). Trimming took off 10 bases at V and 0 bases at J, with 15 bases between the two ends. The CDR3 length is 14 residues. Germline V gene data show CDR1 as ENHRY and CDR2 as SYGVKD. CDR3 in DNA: TGTGCCACCGCGGAGGGGAGAGCTAACTATGGCTACACCTTC. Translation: CATAEGRANYGYTF.

This CDR3 reads CAHRAGTGGWNEQFF. The CDR3 coding sequence is TGTGCCCACAGAGCCGGGACAGGGGGCTGGAATGAGCAGTTCTTC. This chain connects TRBV30 to TRBJ2-1, with 12 bases aligning to TRBD1. Trimming removed 8 bases from V and 7 bases from J; junction bases left unmatched: 12. Germline V gene lookup returns CDR1 GTSNPN and CDR2 SVGIG (reference sequence). The CDR3 totals 15 residues. Full variable domain (outside the CDR3, taken from reference TRBV30 and TRBJ2-1): SQTIHQWPATLVQPVGSPLSLECTVEGTSNPNLYWYRQAAGRGLQLLFYSVGIGQISSEVPQNLSASRPQDRQFILSSKKLLLSDSGFYLCAHRAGTGGWNEQFFGPGTRLTVL.

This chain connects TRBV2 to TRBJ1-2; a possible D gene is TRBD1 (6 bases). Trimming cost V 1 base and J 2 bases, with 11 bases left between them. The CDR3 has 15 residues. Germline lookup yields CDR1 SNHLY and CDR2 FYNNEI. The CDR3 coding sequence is TGTGCCAGCAGTGAAGTTGGGGGGCAAAACTATGGCTACACCTTC. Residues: CASSEVGGQNYGYTF. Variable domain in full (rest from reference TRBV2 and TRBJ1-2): EPEVTQTPSHQVTQMGQEVILRCVPISNHLYFYWYRQILGQKVEFLVSFYNNEISEKSEIFDDQFSVERPDGSNFTLKIRSTKLEDSAMYFCASSEVGGQNYGYTFGSGTRLTVV.

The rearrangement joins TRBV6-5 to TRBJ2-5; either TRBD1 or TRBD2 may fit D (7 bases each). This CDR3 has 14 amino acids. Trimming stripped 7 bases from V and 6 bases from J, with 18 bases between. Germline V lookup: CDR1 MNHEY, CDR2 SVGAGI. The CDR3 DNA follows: TGTGCCAGCATAGGGGAGGGGGCGAGCCAGACCCAGTACTTC. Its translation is CASIGEGASQTQYF.

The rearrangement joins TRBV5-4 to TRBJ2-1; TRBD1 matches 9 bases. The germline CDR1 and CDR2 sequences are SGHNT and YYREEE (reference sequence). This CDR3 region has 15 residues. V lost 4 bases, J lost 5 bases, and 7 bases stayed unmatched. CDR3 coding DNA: TGTGCCAGCAGCCCCGGGGGACAGGGTAACAATGAGCAGTTCTTC. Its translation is CASSPGGQGNNEQFF.

CDR3 sequence reads: CSVAGTGVNYGYTF. In DNA, the CDR3 is TGCAGCGTCGCCGGGACAGGGGTTAACTATGGCTACACCTTC. J is TRBJ1-2 and V is TRBV29-1; 10 bases match TRBD1. Germline CDR1 is SQVTM and CDR2 is ANQGSEA. Unmatched junction bases numbered 5, after V lost 6 bases and J lost 1 base. The CDR3 is 14 residues long.

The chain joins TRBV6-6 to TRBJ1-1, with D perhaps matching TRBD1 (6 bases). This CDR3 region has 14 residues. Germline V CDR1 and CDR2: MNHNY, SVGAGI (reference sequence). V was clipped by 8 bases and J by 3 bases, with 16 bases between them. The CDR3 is CASRGGTYDTEAFF. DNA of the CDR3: TGTGCCAGCCGAGGGGGGACCTACGACACTGAAGCTTTCTTT.

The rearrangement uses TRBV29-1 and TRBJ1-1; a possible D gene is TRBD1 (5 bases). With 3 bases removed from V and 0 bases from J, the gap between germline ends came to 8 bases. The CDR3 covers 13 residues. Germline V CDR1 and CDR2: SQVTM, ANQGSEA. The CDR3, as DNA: TGCAGCGTTGATCGGGGGTTGAACACTGAAGCTTTCTTT. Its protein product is CSVDRGLNTEAFF.

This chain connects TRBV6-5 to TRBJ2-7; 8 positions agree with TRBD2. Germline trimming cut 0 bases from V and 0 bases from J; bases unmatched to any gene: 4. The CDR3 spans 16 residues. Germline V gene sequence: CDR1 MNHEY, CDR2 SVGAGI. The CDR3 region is CASSYSGSGSSYEQYF. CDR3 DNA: TGTGCCAGCAGTTACTCGGGGAGCGGGAGCTCCTACGAGCAGTACTTC.

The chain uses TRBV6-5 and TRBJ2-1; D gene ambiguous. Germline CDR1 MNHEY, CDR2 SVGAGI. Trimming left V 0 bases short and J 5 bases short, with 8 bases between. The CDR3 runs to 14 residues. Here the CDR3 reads CASSYSNGNNEQFF. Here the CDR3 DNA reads TGTGCCAGCAGTTACTCGAACGGCAACAATGAGCAGTTCTTC.

The CDR3 DNA follows: TGTGCCAGCAGCTGGACTAGCGGGGGGGCCCTAGATACGCAGTATTTT. This translates into CASSWTSGGALDTQYF. The chain joins TRBV5-6 to TRBJ2-3; 15 bases are shared with TRBD2. J lost 5 bases, V lost 3 bases, and 4 bases had no gene match. Germline CDR1 and CDR2: SGHDT and YYEEEE. CDR3 length: 16 amino acids.

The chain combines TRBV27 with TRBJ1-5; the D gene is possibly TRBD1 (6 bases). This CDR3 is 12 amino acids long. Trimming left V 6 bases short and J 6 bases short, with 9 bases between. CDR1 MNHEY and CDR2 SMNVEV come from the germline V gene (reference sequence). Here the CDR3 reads CASRQGGQPQHF. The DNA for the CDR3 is TGTGCCAGCAGACAGGGAGGTCAGCCCCAGCATTTT.